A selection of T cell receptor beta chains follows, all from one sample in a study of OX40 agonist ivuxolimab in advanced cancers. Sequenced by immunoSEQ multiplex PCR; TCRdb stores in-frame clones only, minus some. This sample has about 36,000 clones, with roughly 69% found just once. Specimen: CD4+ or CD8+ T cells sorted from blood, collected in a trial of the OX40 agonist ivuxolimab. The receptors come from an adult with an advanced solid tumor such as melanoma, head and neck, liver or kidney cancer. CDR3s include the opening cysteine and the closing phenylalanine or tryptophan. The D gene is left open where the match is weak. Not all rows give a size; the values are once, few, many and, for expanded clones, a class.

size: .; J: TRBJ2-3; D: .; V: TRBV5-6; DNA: TGTGCCAGCAGCTCCGCTGTCTTGGATACGCAGTATTTT; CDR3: CASSSAVLDTQYF
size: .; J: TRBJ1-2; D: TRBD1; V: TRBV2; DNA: TGTGCCAGCAGTGTGACAGGGGATGGCTACACCTTC; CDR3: CASSVTGDGYTF
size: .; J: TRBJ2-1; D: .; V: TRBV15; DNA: TGTGCCACCAGCAGGGGACCCCCGGGATCCTACAATGAGCAGTTCTTC; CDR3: CATSRGPPGSYNEQFF
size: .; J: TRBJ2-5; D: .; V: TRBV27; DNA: TGTGCCAGCAGTTTATCGGCCGCCACTAGCCAAGAGACCCAGTACTTC; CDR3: CASSLSAATSQETQYF
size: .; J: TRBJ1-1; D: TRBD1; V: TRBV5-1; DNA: TGCGCCAGCAGCGCATACAGGGGAACTGAAGCTTTCTTT; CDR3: CASSAYRGTEAFF
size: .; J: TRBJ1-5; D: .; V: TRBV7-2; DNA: TGTGCCAGCAGCTTAGTGGGGGGGGGTAGCAATCAGCCCCAGCATTTT; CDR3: CASSLVGGGSNQPQHF
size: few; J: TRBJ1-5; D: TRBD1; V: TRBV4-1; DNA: TGCGCCAGCAGCCAACGGACAGGGGTTCATCAGCCCCAGCATTTT; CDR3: CASSQRTGVHQPQHF
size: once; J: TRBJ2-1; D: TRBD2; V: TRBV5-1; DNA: TGCGCCAGCAGCTTCAGCGGGGGCCTCCTAAATGAGCAGTTCTTC; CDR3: CASSFSGGLLNEQFF
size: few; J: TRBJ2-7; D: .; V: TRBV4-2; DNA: TGTGCCAGCAGCCATGAACAGGGTAGCTCCTACGAGCAGTACTTC; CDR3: CASSHEQGSSYEQYF
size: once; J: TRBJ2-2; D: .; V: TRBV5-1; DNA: TGCGCCAGCAATATATGGGGCAGGGAGGCCACCGGGGAGCTGTTTTTT; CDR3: CASNIWGREATGELFF
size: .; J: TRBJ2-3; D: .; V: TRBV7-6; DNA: TGTGCCAGCAGCTTAGGGGGCGCCGGCACAGATACGCAGTATTTT; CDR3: CASSLGGAGTDTQYF
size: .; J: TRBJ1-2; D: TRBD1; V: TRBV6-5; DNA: TGTGCCAGCAGTTACTCGAGTACGGGACAGCAACATGGCTACACCTTC; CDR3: CASSYSSTGQQHGYTF
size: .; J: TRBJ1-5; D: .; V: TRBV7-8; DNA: TGTGCCAGCAGCTTATCATTCAATCAGCCCCAGCATTTT; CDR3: CASSLSFNQPQHF
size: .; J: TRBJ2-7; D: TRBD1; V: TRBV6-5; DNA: TGTGCCAGCAGAAACCCGGGACAGGGTGGCGACGAGCAGTACTTC; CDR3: CASRNPGQGGDEQYF
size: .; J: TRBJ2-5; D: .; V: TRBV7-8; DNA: TGTGCCAGCAGCTTAGGACCGTTCCAAGAGACCCAGTACTTC; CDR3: CASSLGPFQETQYF
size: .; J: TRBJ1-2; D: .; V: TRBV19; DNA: TGTGCCAGTAGTATAGATCGGGTCAGCGCATATGGCTACACCTTC; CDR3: CASSIDRVSAYGYTF
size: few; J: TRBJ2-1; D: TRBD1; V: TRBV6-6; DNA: TGTGCCAGCAGGGCAGGGACAGGGAAATACAATGAGCAGTTCTTC; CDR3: CASRAGTGKYNEQFF
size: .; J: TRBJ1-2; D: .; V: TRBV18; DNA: TGTGCCAGCTCACCGTCGCAGGAGTCCCATTATGGCTACACCTTC; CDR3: CASSPSQESHYGYTF
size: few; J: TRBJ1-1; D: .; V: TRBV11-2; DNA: TGTGCCAGCAGCTTACGGGGGCCAGACACTGAAGCTTTCTTT; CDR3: CASSLRGPDTEAFF
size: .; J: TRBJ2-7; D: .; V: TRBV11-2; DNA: TGTGCCAGCAGCTTCCAACAGGGAATCAAGTACGAGCAGTACTTC; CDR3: CASSFQQGIKYEQYF
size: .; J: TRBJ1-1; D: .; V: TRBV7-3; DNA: TGTGCCAGCAGCTTAGCACTGAACACTGAAGCTTTCTTT; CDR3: CASSLALNTEAFF
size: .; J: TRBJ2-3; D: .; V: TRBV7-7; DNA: TGTGCCAGCAGCTTAGACAGTAACACAGATACGCAGTATTTT; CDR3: CASSLDSNTDTQYF
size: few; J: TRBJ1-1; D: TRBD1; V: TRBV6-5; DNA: TGTGCCAGCGTGGGACAGGGGAACAGTCAGGTTGCTTTCTTT; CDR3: CASVGQGNSQVAFF
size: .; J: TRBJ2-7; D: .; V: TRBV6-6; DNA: TGTGCCAGCAACTACCGGGACCTCTCCGAGCAGTACTTC; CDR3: CASNYRDLSEQYF
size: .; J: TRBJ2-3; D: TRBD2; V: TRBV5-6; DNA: TGTGCCAGCAGCTCGGGACTAGCGGGGTCAACGCAGTATTTT; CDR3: CASSSGLAGSTQYF
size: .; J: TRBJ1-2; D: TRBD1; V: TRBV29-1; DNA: TGCAGCGTTGGTTCAACGGGGCAGGGGGCCGACGGGAGTAATGGCTACACCTTC; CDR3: CSVGSTGQGADGSNGYTF
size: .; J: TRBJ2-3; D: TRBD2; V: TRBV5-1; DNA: TGCGCCAGCAGCTCGAGCGGGGGGAGCGCAGATACGCAGTATTTT; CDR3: CASSSSGGSADTQYF
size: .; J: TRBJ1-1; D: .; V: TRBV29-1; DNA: TGCAGCGTTGTTCAGGCCTGGGGCACTGAAGCTTTCTTT; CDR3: CSVVQAWGTEAFF
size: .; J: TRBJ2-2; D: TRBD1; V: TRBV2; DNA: TGTGCCAGCAGGGAACAGGGGGCCGGGGAGCTGTTTTTT; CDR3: CASREQGAGELFF
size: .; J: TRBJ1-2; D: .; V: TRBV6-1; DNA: TGTGCCAGCAGCATCCAAGGGGAGTATGGCTACACCTTC; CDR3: CASSIQGEYGYTF
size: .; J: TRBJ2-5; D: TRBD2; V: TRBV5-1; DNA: TGCGCCAGCAGCAAAACTAGCGCCCTCGGGGAGACCCAGTACTTC; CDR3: CASSKTSALGETQYF
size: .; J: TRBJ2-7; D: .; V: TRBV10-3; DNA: TGTGCCATCATCGACAGGGAGGGAAGGACCTACGAGCAGTACTTC; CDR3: CAIIDREGRTYEQYF
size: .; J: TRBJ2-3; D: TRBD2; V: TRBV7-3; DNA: TGTGCCAGCAGCCCTAGCGGGGGGCCCGATACGCAGTATTTT; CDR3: CASSPSGGPDTQYF
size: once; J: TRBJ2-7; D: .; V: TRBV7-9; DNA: TGTGCCAGCAGCCGTACCTACGAGCAGTACTTC; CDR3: CASSRTYEQYF
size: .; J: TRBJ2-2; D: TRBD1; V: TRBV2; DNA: TGTGCCAGCAGAGCCGGGACAGGGGGATTCGGGGAGCTGTTTTTT; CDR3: CASRAGTGGFGELFF
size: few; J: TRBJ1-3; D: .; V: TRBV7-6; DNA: TGTGCCAGCAGCATAGACATCGGAAACACCATATATTTT; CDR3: CASSIDIGNTIYF
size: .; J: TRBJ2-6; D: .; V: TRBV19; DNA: TGTGCCAGTAGTGGAGCTGATGCCGGGGCCAACGTCCTGACTTTC; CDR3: CASSGADAGANVLTF
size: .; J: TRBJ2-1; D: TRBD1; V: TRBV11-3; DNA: TGTGCCAGCAGCTTAGAGACAGGGGGGTACTTCGATGAGCAGTTCTTC; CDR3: CASSLETGGYFDEQFF
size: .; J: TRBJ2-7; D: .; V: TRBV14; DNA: TGTGCCAGCAGCCAAGAGGGGGCAGGGTACTACGAGCAGTACTTC; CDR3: CASSQEGAGYYEQYF
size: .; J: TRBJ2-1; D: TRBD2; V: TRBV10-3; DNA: TGTGCCGGGGCGGGAGACTCCAATGAGCAGTTCTTC; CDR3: CAGAGDSNEQFF